A selection of T cell receptor beta chains follows, all from one sample in a study of response to subunit inactivated influenza vaccine. MiXCR, applied by TCRdb to the RT-PCR reads, yields one record per CDR3 protein. Altogether almost 250,000 distinct CDR3 sequences are present, 10% to 15% being singletons, with the ten largest covering about 7.8%. This specimen consisted of non-naive T cells sorted from PBMCs, obtained 14 days before vaccination. Every receptor here comes from a man aged 45-65 years who received an inactivated influenza vaccine. Both conserved end residues are part of each CDR3. D genes are given only for firm matches. For some rows the clone size is stated as once, few or many, or as a class when expanded; others skip it.

clone_size | j_call | v_call | d_call | cdr3_nt | cdr3_aa
- | TRBJ2-4 | TRBV12-3/TRBV12-4 | - | TGTGCCAGCAGTTTTGAGGCCAAAAACATTCAGTACTTC | CASSFEAKNIQYF
few | TRBJ1-4 | TRBV5-1 | TRBD1 | TGCGCCAGCAGCGTTACAACAAGTGGACAGGGACTTGGGAAACTGTTTTTT | CASSVTTSGQGLGKLFF
- | TRBJ1-5 | TRBV29-1 | TRBD1 | TGCAGCGTTGGGACAGGGGGTCAGCCCCAGCATTTT | CSVGTGGQPQHF
many | TRBJ2-1 | TRBV9 | - | TGTGCCAGCAGCGTAGGTGGGGGAAGGGGGGGACACAATGAGCAGTTCTTC | CASSVGGGRGGHNEQFF
many | TRBJ2-3 | TRBV7-9 | - | TGTGCCAGCAGCTCCACGGTGCTTAGCACAGATACGCAGTATTTT | CASSSTVLSTDTQYF
- | TRBJ1-6 | TRBV11-2 | TRBD1 | TGTGCCAGCAGCCCTAAAACAGGGGGCGCGGGTTCACCCCTCCACTTT | CASSPKTGGAGSPLHF
few | TRBJ1-1 | TRBV5-1 | - | TGCGCCAGCAGCCCTCTCAGGGGCACTGAAGCTTTCTTT | CASSPLRGTEAFF
few | TRBJ2-1 | TRBV5-1 | TRBD1 | TGCGCCAGCAGCTTGCTACCGCCAGGACAGGGGGCGAATGAGCAGTTCTTC | CASSLLPPGQGANEQFF
many | TRBJ2-7 | TRBV28 | - | TGTGCCAGCAGCGCACCTGGGGGCACCCCCTACGAGCAGTACTTC | CASSAPGGTPYEQYF
many | TRBJ1-2 | TRBV29-1 | TRBD1 | TGCAGCGTTTGGACAGGGGCCGTCAACTATGGCTACACCTTC | CSVWTGAVNYGYTF
few | TRBJ2-1 | TRBV11-2 | - | TGTGCCAGCAGCTCCACCCGGGGGGCCGGGTTAAATGAGCAGTTCTTC | CASSSTRGAGLNEQFF
many | TRBJ2-3 | TRBV7-9 | - | TGTGCCAGCAGCTTAGGCGGGGCAAGCACAGATACGCAGTATTTT | CASSLGGASTDTQYF
few | TRBJ1-3 | TRBV10-3 | TRBD1 | TGTGCCATCAGTCGACAGGGCCAATCTGGAAACACCATATATTTT | CAISRQGQSGNTIYF
many | TRBJ2-7 | TRBV6-2/TRBV6-3 | TRBD2 | TGTGCCAGCAGTCCCGGCCTCCTGAAACTAGCGGCCCCACTTGAGCAGTACTTC | CASSPGLLKLAAPLEQYF
- | TRBJ2-1 | TRBV7-2 | TRBD1 | TGTGCCAGCAGCGCGCAAAGGACAGGGGGCAATGAGCAGTTCTTC | CASSAQRTGGNEQFF
few | TRBJ1-1 | TRBV29-1 | TRBD1 | TGCAGCGTCCGGGACAGGGCTTCGAACACTGAAGCTTTCTTT | CSVRDRASNTEAFF
many | TRBJ2-3 | TRBV20-1 | - | TGCAGTGCTAGACTCCCCGAGAGCACAGATACGCAGTATTTT | CSARLPESTDTQYF
few | TRBJ2-7 | TRBV18 | - | TGTGCCAGCTCACCAGGTATTGGCGGCTTGTACGAGCAGTACTTC | CASSPGIGGLYEQYF
many | TRBJ1-1 | TRBV19 | TRBD1 | TGTGCCAGTAGTGACAGGGGGCGCGGCACTGAAGCTTTCTTT | CASSDRGRGTEAFF
- | TRBJ2-5 | TRBV5-1 | TRBD2 | TGCGCCAGCAGCTTGGCCCCTAGCGGGGCCCAAGAGACCCAGTACTTC | CASSLAPSGAQETQYF
few | TRBJ2-1 | TRBV28 | - | TGTGCCAGCAGTTTGGATAGCGCCCACAATAACAATGAGCAGTTCTTC | CASSLDSAHNNNEQFF
few | TRBJ2-7 | TRBV2 | TRBD1 | TGTGCCAGCAGTGACGGGCAGGGGGACTACGAGCAGTACTTC | CASSDGQGDYEQYF